This TCR beta chain was found in a study of regulatory T cells in long-lasting Graves disease. Study-level points and caveats: Persistent disease favored TRBV28, TRBJ1-2 and TRBJ2-5.

This clonotype was detected ten times or more. Its target is not known. Stated time point: newly diagnosed GD, antithyroid drugs for less than 3 months. Extracted PBMC RNA gave rise to the TCR library. V lost 3 bases to trimming and J lost 6 bases, with 14 bases between them. Germline V lookup: CDR1 SGHTA, CDR2 FQGNSA. CDR3 size: 15 residues. Relying on iRepertoire HTBI primers and Arm-PCR of CDR3 regions, the team built TCR beta libraries. TCRdb called the multiplex PCR reads again in MiXCR, with one record for every CDR3 protein. The table shows about 240,000 distinct CDR3 sequences, with 20% occurring only once.

This sequence originates from a female donor with Graves disease. The sample in question was peripheral blood mononuclear cells (PBMCs), obtained at new diagnosis, from a patient treated with antithyroid drugs. This sequence joins TRBV7-2 and TRBJ1-4; D is perhaps TRBD1 (5 bases). DNA of the CDR3: TGTGCCAGCAGCTTTCAGGGAGGGGTGGATGAAAAACTGTTTTTT. Translating it yields CASSFQGGVDEKLFF.